The 23 T cell receptor beta chains presented below share a single source sample, sequenced in a study of blood T cell repertoires in COVID-19. Sequencing was performed with immunoSEQ multiplex PCR; in TCRdb, only in-frame clones are kept and a portion is missing. The sample shows roughly 66,000 clones, approximately 82% of them seen only once. The sequenced sample consisted of peripheral blood. These TCRs come from a man aged 60-69 years with acute or convalescent COVID-19.

The V and J genes are TRBV5-4 and TRBJ2-2; 11 bases agree with TRBD2. V was clipped by 4 bases and J by 5 bases; unmatched bases: 4. The CDR3 extends over 15 amino acids. CDR1 SGHNT and CDR2 YYREEE come from the germline V gene (reference sequence). The CDR3 DNA reads as TGTGCCAGCAGCGCGGGACTAGCGGAAACCGGGGAGCTGTTTTTT. This encodes CASSAGLAETGELFF.

The chain uses TRBV7-2 and TRBJ2-1; no firm D call. Germline CDR1 SGHTA, CDR2 FQGNSA. Deletions cut 5 bases from V and 10 bases from J, with 15 bases between. This CDR3 is 13 amino acids long. The CDR3 coding sequence is TGTGCCAGCAGCCCAGAGGCCCGGCCGGAGCAGTTCTTC. This gives the protein CASSPEARPEQFF.

The chain uses TRBV7-2 and TRBJ1-1; a weak D match, TRBD1 (5 bases). V shed 10 bases and J shed 5 bases, with 14 bases lying between them. This CDR3 comprises 12 residues. Germline V gene sequence: CDR1 SGHTA, CDR2 FQGNSA. The CDR3 protein is CATLKKGTEAFF. CDR3 coding DNA: TGTGCCACACTCAAAAAGGGGACTGAAGCTTTCTTT. Combining the CDR3 with reference TRBV7-2 and TRBJ1-1 gives the whole variable domain GAGVSQSPSNKVTEKGKDVELRCDPISGHTALYWYRQSLGQGLEFLIYFQGNSAPDKSGLPSDRFSAERTGGSVSTLTIQRTQQEDSAVYLCATLKKGTEAFFGQGTRLTVV.

This clone was picked up one time. This chain joins TRBV5-1 and TRBJ1-3; 8 positions agree with TRBD1. This CDR3 is 16 amino acids long. The junction had 8 bases not matched to a gene; V was cut back by 2 bases and J by 4 bases. Germline-derived CDR1 and CDR2 are SGHRS and YFSETQ. CDR3 in amino acids: CASSFGPGGTGNTIYF. The CDR3 DNA follows: TGCGCCAGCAGCTTCGGACCAGGGGGCACGGGAAACACCATATATTTT.

This rearrangement joins TRBV6-5 to TRBJ1-3; 10 bases agree with TRBD1. The V segment lost 0 bases and the J segment 4 bases; nucleotides outside the gene matches: 3. This CDR3 spans 16 amino acids. In germline, CDR1 is MNHEY, CDR2 SVGAGI. The CDR3 nucleotides are TGTGCCAGCAGTTACTCCGGACAGGGGGGGGGAAACACCATATATTTT. Protein: CASSYSGQGGGNTIYF.

This chain uses TRBV6-5 with TRBJ2-7, with D possibly matching TRBD2 (5 bases). Trimming took 0 bases from V and 2 from J, leaving 11 bases between them. Germline CDR1 MNHEY, CDR2 SVGAGI. CDR3 length: 15 residues. CDR3 amino acids: CASSYSRLAPYEQYV. The CDR3 DNA follows: TGTGCCAGCAGTTACTCGAGGCTAGCCCCCTACGAGCAGTACGTC.

A few counts support this clone. This chain joins TRBV5-1 and TRBJ1-2, with a weak D call TRBD1 (5 bases). This CDR3 is built from 15 residues. CDR1 is SGHRS, CDR2 YFSETQ, per germline. V gave up 7 bases and J gave up 4 bases, with 20 bases separating them. DNA for the CDR3: TGCGCCAGCCGCCCTGGGGCAGGGCCTATCTATGGCTACACCTTC. Its translation: CASRPGAGPIYGYTF. Filled out from reference TRBV5-1 and TRBJ1-2, the complete variable domain reads KAGVTQTPRYLIKTRGQQVTLSCSPISGHRSVSWYQQTPGQGLQFLFEYFSETQRNKGNFPGRFSGRQFSNSRSEMNVSTLELGDSALYLCASRPGAGPIYGYTFGSGTRLTVV.

This clone was detected a few times. The genes are TRBV5-4 and TRBJ1-1, with D uncertain. CDR3 length equals 14 residues. The germline V gene encodes CDR1 SGHNT and CDR2 YYREEE (reference sequence). Trimming removed 0 bases from V and 1 base from J, with 7 bases in between. DNA for the CDR3: TGTGCCAGCAGCTTGGATGCAGGGAACACTGAAGCTTTCTTT. It codes for CASSLDAGNTEAFF.

This chain uses TRBV4-3 with TRBJ2-1; TRBD2 is a possible D gene (7 bases). The CDR3 consists of 14 residues. Trimming stripped 0 bases from V and 11 bases from J, with 14 bases between. Germline CDR1 is LGHNA and CDR2 is YSLEER. CDR3 DNA sequence: TGCGCCAGCAGCCAAGATCTGGGGGGGCGGCAGCAGTTCTTC. Amino acid sequence: CASSQDLGGRQQFF.

The rearrangement links TRBV29-1 to TRBJ1-1; D gene unclear. V lost 4 bases, J lost 0 bases, and 6 bases lay in between. This CDR3 has 12 amino acids. In germline, CDR1 is SQVTM, CDR2 ANQGSEA. This CDR3 is CSVGGLNTEAFF. In nucleotides, the CDR3 is TGCAGCGTTGGAGGATTGAACACTGAAGCTTTCTTT.

This sequence joins TRBV3-1 (or the pseudogene TRBV3-2) and TRBJ1-5; 10 bases line up with TRBD1. The CDR3 sequence is 13 residues long. The junction had 4 bases not matched to a gene; V was cut back by 8 bases and J by 6 bases. In germline, CDR1 is LGHDT, CDR2 YNNKEL (reference sequence). CDR3 sequence: CASRQGALQPQHF. Written as DNA, the CDR3 is TGTGCCAGCCGACAGGGGGCACTTCAGCCCCAGCATTTT.

The chain recombines TRBV7-9 with TRBJ2-3; 10 bases align to TRBD2. V lost 1 base, J lost 6 bases, and 7 bases stayed unmatched. The CDR3 sequence is 16 residues long. CDR1 is SEHNR, CDR2 FQNEAQ, per germline (reference sequence). DNA for the CDR3: TGTGCCAGCAGCTTAGTAGCGGGGGGAAGGGCTGATACGCAGTATTTT. This encodes CASSLVAGGRADTQYF.

This clone was seen a handful of times. The rearrangement links TRBV5-4 to TRBJ2-2; possibly TRBD1 for D (6 bases). From germline, CDR1 is SGHNT and CDR2 YYREEE (reference sequence). With 4 bases removed from V and 1 base from J, the gap between germline ends came to 8 bases. The CDR3 totals 14 residues. The CDR3 is CASSPGQNTGELFF. The CDR3, as DNA: TGTGCCAGCAGCCCGGGACAGAACACCGGGGAGCTGTTTTTT. The whole variable domain, filled in from reference TRBV5-4 and TRBJ2-2, reads ETGVTQSPTHLIKTRGQQVTLRCSSQSGHNTVSWYQQALGQGPQFIFQYYREEENGRGNFPPRFSGLQFPNYSSELNVNALELDDSALYLCASSPGQNTGELFFGEGSRLTVL.

The genes are TRBV4-3 and TRBJ1-2; 11 nucleotides match TRBD1. Germline V gene data show CDR1 as LGHNA and CDR2 as YSLEER. The CDR3 is made up of 16 amino acids. V was pared by 3 bases and J by 4 bases, with 7 bases of the junction left unmatched. CDR3 nucleotides: TGCGCCAGCAGCCAGCTAGGACAGGGGGCTGTCTATGGCTACACCTTC. Translated: CASSQLGQGAVYGYTF.

The V gene is TRBV15, the J gene TRBJ1-1; D is uncertain. Germline CDR1 reads LNHNV; CDR2 reads YYDKDF (reference sequence). The CDR3 is made up of 15 amino acids. With 1 base removed from V and 4 bases from J, the gap between germline ends came to 13 bases. DNA for the CDR3: TGTGCCACCAGCAGAGGATCGGGAAAGGGCACTGAAGCTTTCTTT. Protein product: CATSRGSGKGTEAFF.

This chain joins TRBV2 and TRBJ2-1, with D possibly being TRBD2 (5 bases). The CDR3 extends over 12 amino acids. V lost 3 bases and J 8 bases, leaving 8 bases between the germline ends. Germline V gene sequence: CDR1 SNHLY, CDR2 FYNNEI. In nucleotides, the CDR3 is TGTGCCAGCAGTGAGTCTAGCTATGAGCAGTTCTTC. It is translated as CASSESSYEQFF.

The rearrangement links TRBV5-1 to TRBJ2-1, with 10 bases identical to TRBD2. Unmatched junction bases numbered 13, after V lost 4 bases and J lost 3 bases. The CDR3 consists of 18 residues. Germline V CDR1 and CDR2: SGHRS, YFSETQ. CDR3 protein: CASSPLAGDLLHYNEQFF. The CDR3 nucleotides read TGCGCCAGCAGCCCTCTAGCGGGGGATCTACTGCACTACAATGAGCAGTTCTTC.

This clone appeared a few times. The gene calls are TRBV2 and TRBJ2-2, with D perhaps TRBD2 (6 bases). Per the germline V gene, CDR1 is SNHLY and CDR2 is FYNNEI. The CDR3 runs 14 residues. V was shortened by 1 base and J by 5 bases, with 8 bases between the two germline ends. CDR3 coding DNA: TGTGCCAGCAGTGAAGTACGGGGGACCGGGGAGCTGTTTTTT. This sequence encodes CASSEVRGTGELFF.

The rearrangement links TRBV5-1 to TRBJ2-7; 7 nucleotides line up with TRBD2. The CDR3 runs to 14 residues. The germline V gene encodes CDR1 SGHRS and CDR2 YFSETQ. V lost 0 bases, J lost 3 bases, and 3 bases stayed unmatched. The CDR3 coding sequence is TGCGCCAGCAGCTTGGGGGGAGGGGTCTACGAGCAGTACTTC. It encodes CASSLGGGVYEQYF.

The gene calls are TRBV6-5 and TRBJ2-1; 7 nucleotides agree with TRBD1. The CDR3 contains 13 residues. V shed 7 bases and J 1 base; nucleotides not matched to a gene: 1. Per the germline V gene, CDR1 is MNHEY and CDR2 is SVGAGI. The CDR3 region is CASTGGSYNEQFF. CDR3 DNA sequence: TGTGCCAGCACAGGGGGTTCCTACAATGAGCAGTTCTTC.

V and J are TRBV20-1 and TRBJ2-1, with 10 bases fitting TRBD2. Trimming took 3 bases from V and 8 from J; bases not matched to a gene: 7. Germline V gene sequence: CDR1 DFQATT, CDR2 SNEGSKA (reference sequence). This CDR3 spans 14 amino acids. DNA for the CDR3: TGCAGTGCTAGTCTTGCTAGCGGGGGCTATGAGCAGTTCTTC. Protein: CSASLASGGYEQFF.

The chain recombines TRBV7-2 with TRBJ1-6; D gene uncertain. CDR1 is SGHTA and CDR2 is FQGNSA in the germline V gene. The CDR3 length is 14 residues. Deletions cut 8 bases from V and 10 bases from J, with 18 bases between. DNA of the CDR3: TGTGCCAGCGGTCGCAGAGGGCGGCAATCACCCCTCCACTTT. This encodes CASGRRGRQSPLHF.

V gene TRBV2 combines with J gene TRBJ2-5; D is unresolved. Trimming cost V 11 bases and J 6 bases, with 16 bases left between them. This CDR3 has 12 residues. The germline V gene has CDR1 SNHLY and CDR2 FYNNEI. The CDR3 nucleotides read TGTGCCGGCGCAGGCCATTCTCAGACCCAGTACTTC. Its protein is CAGAGHSQTQYF.